Below are 24 T cell receptor beta chains sequenced from a single sample in a study of molecular identifiers for immune sequencing clone quantification. One entry per CDR3 protein, called by TCRdb with MiXCR from the PCR reads. The table shows about 40,000 distinct CDR3 sequences, with less than 20% occurring only once. Sequenced sample: naive CD8+ T cells from blood, with Jurkat cell RNA spiked in. Described subset: FACS-sorted CD8+CD4-CCR7+CD45RA+ naive T cells. All receptors come from a human donor in good health. Some libraries in this study had Jurkat cell RNA spiked in.

The table lists this clonotype with many counts. The rearrangement links TRBV7-9 to TRBJ1-4; D remains unclear. The germline V gene has CDR1 SEHNR and CDR2 FQNEAQ (reference sequence). With 8 bases removed from V and 8 bases from J, the gap between germline ends came to 18 bases. The CDR3 spans 14 residues. This chain's CDR3 is CASGQLQRREKLFF. The CDR3 nucleotides read TGTGCCAGCGGCCAACTCCAACGGAGGGAAAAACTGTTTTTT.

This clonotype has a count of ten or more. CDR3 protein: CASSDQGSTDTQYF. The CDR3, as DNA: TGTGCCAGCAGCGATCAGGGGAGCACAGATACGCAGTATTTT. V usage is TRBV9 and J usage is TRBJ2-3, with a tentative D call TRBD1 (6 bases). CDR1 is SGDLS and CDR2 is YYNGEE in the germline V gene. This CDR3 contains 14 residues. V dropped 3 bases and J dropped 0 bases, with 8 bases sitting between them.

This clonotype was recorded many times. This chain uses TRBV20-1 with TRBJ2-1; 7 bases map to TRBD2. The CDR3 totals 15 residues. Germline CDR1 DFQATT, CDR2 SNEGSKA (reference sequence). J was trimmed by 4 bases and V by 6 bases; bases with no gene match: 12. CDR3 bases: TGCAGTGCCCCATCTATGAGCGGGATTTACAATGAGCAGTTCTTC. Its translation: CSAPSMSGIYNEQFF.

About this clonotype: Being one base from a much bigger clone, this may be a read error. The chain links TRBV5-1 to TRBJ2-7, with D possibly TRBD2 on 6 matching bases. CDR1 and CDR2 from the germline V gene are SGHRS and YFSETQ. V lost 2 bases and J 2 bases, leaving 11 bases between the germline ends. The CDR3 totals 14 residues. Here the CDR3 DNA reads TGCGCCAGCAGCTTTGGAGGGGCTGCCTACGAGCAGTACTTC. Translation: CASSFGGAAYEQYF.

The J gene is TRBJ2-5, the V gene TRBV10-2; 8 bases map to TRBD2. The germline V gene encodes CDR1 WSHSY and CDR2 SAAADI. The CDR3 contains 19 residues. Trimming removed 6 bases from V and 3 bases from J; junction bases left unmatched: 21. In DNA form, the CDR3 reads TGCGCCAGCAGCGATAGCGGGAAGTCTGTGAATTATATAGAAGAGACCCAGTACTTC. Residues: CASSDSGKSVNYIEETQYF.

As for this clonotype: A much larger clone lies a single base off, so this may be a read error. As the CDR3 is not closed by the conserved phenylalanine or tryptophan, this likely results from a read error. The chain uses TRBV20-1 and TRBJ2-6; D ambiguous. Trimming shortened V by 3 bases and J by 10 bases, and 13 bases separated the two germline ends. The CDR3 is made up of 13 amino acids. The V gene's germline CDR1 is DFQATT and CDR2 SNEGSKA (reference sequence). CDR3 protein: CSARGYVGNVLTL. The CDR3 DNA sequence: TGCAGTGCTAGGGGTTATGTGGGGAACGTCCTGACTCTC.

At least ten counts were recorded for this clonotype. V is TRBV3-1 and J is TRBJ2-1, with TRBD1 matching 7 bases. V lost 3 bases and J lost 8; bases outside the gene matches: 7. Germline-derived CDR1 and CDR2 are LGHDT and YNNKEL (reference sequence). This CDR3 has 14 residues. The CDR3 protein is CASSHSTGKDEQFF. CDR3 bases: TGTGCCAGCAGCCACTCGACAGGGAAGGATGAGCAGTTCTTC.

This clonotype was detected ten times or more. The rearrangement links TRBV4-3 to TRBJ2-6; no firm D call. CDR1 is LGHNA, CDR2 YSLEER, per germline. The V end lost 0 bases, the J end lost 1 base, and 10 bases lay between the germline ends. This CDR3 is 17 amino acids long. This CDR3 reads CASSQDWKGSGANVLTF. Here the CDR3 DNA reads TGCGCCAGCAGCCAAGATTGGAAAGGGTCTGGGGCCAACGTCCTGACTTTC.

There are many counts of this clonotype. The chain links TRBV27 to TRBJ2-7; a weak D match, TRBD2 (6 bases). V lost 2 bases and J lost 1, with 15 bases in between. This CDR3 spans 16 amino acids. Germline assignment: CDR1 MNHEY and CDR2 SMNVEV (reference sequence). CDR3 coding DNA: TGTGCCAGCAGTTTAAATGTGGGGGGTTTTTCCTACGAGCAGTACTTC. Translated, it gives CASSLNVGGFSYEQYF.

This clonotype was observed at least ten times. This chain connects TRBV5-6 to TRBJ2-7; 7 bases are shared with TRBD1. The junction had 6 bases not matched to a gene; V was cut back by 5 bases and J by 1 base. This CDR3 contains 14 residues. The germline V gene has CDR1 SGHDT and CDR2 YYEEEE. In nucleotides, the CDR3 is TGTGCCAGCAGTTTTCCGGGACAGTCCTACGAGCAGTACTTC. Translated, it gives CASSFPGQSYEQYF.

There are a few counts of this clonotype. This chain connects TRBV4-3 to TRBJ2-7, with TRBD2 identical over 7 bases. After removal of 1 base from V and 4 bases from J, the junction contained 10 bases not matched to a gene. This CDR3 region has 16 residues. Germline-derived CDR1 and CDR2 are LGHNA and YSLEER. The CDR3 is CASSQAHTGTMYEQYF. The CDR3 nucleotides read TGCGCCAGCAGCCAAGCCCACACCGGGACTATGTACGAGCAGTACTTC.

The sample holds many counts of this clonotype. The rearrangement uses TRBV6-5 and TRBJ2-5; TRBD1 or TRBD2 may be the D gene (5 bases each). Germline CDR1 reads MNHEY; CDR2 reads SVGAGI. The V end was cut by 4 bases, the J end by 4 bases, with 16 bases between. The CDR3 totals 15 residues. The CDR3 sequence: CASSSGTHPRETQYF. CDR3 sequence (DNA): TGTGCCAGCAGTTCCGGGACCCACCCTCGAGAGACCCAGTACTTC.

Comment on this clonotype: This could be a read error, since a much larger clone is one nucleotide away. The V call is TRBV15, the J call TRBJ2-5; D unclear. Looked up from germline, CDR1 is LNHNV and CDR2 is YYDKDF (reference sequence). Trimming removed 5 bases from V and 2 bases from J, with 9 bases in between. The CDR3 is made up of 13 amino acids. The CDR3 reads CATSGLMQETQYF. For the CDR3, the DNA is TGTGCCACCAGCGGCCTAATGCAAGAGACCCAGTACTTC.

This clonotype showed up just a few times. The CDR3 reads CASSFYQGREQFF. CDR3 nucleotides: TGTGCCAGCAGTTTTTACCAGGGGCGAGAGCAGTTCTTC. The chain carries TRBV28 and TRBJ2-1; tentative D call: TRBD1 (6 bases). Trimming pared 3 bases from V and 10 bases from J, leaving 13 bases between. This CDR3 has 13 residues. In germline, CDR1 is MDHEN, CDR2 SYDVKM.

This clonotype was recorded many times. The chain employs TRBV4-2 and TRBJ2-1; D ambiguous. The CDR3 contains 13 residues. CDR1 is LGHNA and CDR2 is YNFKEQ in the germline V gene. V gave up 4 bases and J gave up 7 bases, with 11 bases separating them. CDR3 region: CASSPTRLNEQFF. The CDR3 DNA sequence: TGTGCCAGCAGCCCTACGAGGTTGAATGAGCAGTTCTTC.

This chain connects TRBV5-4 to TRBJ2-2; 13 nucleotides align to TRBD2. V gave up 7 bases and J gave up 10 bases; unmatched junction bases: 4. The CDR3 is 13 residues long. Germline V gives CDR1 SGHNT, CDR2 YYREEE (reference sequence). CDR3 sequence (DNA): TGTGCCAGCGGACTAGCGGGAGTCGAGGAGCTGTTTTTT. Encoded protein: CASGLAGVEELFF.

A word on this clonotype: Given a much more abundant clone one base away, this may be a read error. The rearrangement joins TRBV6-6 to TRBJ2-7, with 13 positions matching TRBD2. The junction had 8 bases not matched to a gene; V was cut back by 7 bases and J by 8 bases. CDR3 length: 14 amino acids. Germline values: CDR1 MNHNY, CDR2 SVGAGI (reference sequence). Written as DNA, the CDR3 is TGTGCCAGCACCCAACTAGCGGGAGGGTACAAGCAGTACTTC. This codes for CASTQLAGGYKQYF.

This clonotype was counted at least ten times. The V and J genes are TRBV9 and TRBJ2-1, with 10 bases that match TRBD1. Germline V gene sequence: CDR1 SGDLS, CDR2 YYNGEE. J lost 10 bases, V lost 4 bases, and 14 bases had no gene match. The CDR3 runs to 16 residues. The CDR3 bases are TGTGCCAGCAGCCTCAATGGGGGGACAGGGGATTTAGAGCAGTTCTTC. Its protein product is CASSLNGGTGDLEQFF.

The sample holds many counts of this clonotype. The DNA of the CDR3 is TGCAGTGCTAGAGACCCGACGGGCACCTCCTACGAGCAGTACTTC. Translated: CSARDPTGTSYEQYF. The chain recombines TRBV20-1 with TRBJ2-7; D call uncertain. The CDR3 length is 15 residues. The germline V and J ends were trimmed by 0 bases and 0 bases, with 12 bases remaining between them. CDR1 is DFQATT, CDR2 SNEGSKA, per germline (reference sequence).

The rearrangement uses TRBV14 and TRBJ1-4; maybe TRBD1 (6 bases). The V and J ends lost 1 base and 7 bases respectively, with 13 bases between them. The CDR3 length is 15 residues. Germline V gene lookup returns CDR1 SGHDN and CDR2 FVKESK. The CDR3 is CASSQVDSHGEKLFF. The CDR3 DNA reads as TGTGCCAGCAGCCAAGTGGACAGTCACGGTGAAAAACTGTTTTTT.

The sample holds a few counts of this clonotype. The chain links TRBV5-1 to TRBJ2-7, with D possibly TRBD1 on 5 matching bases. The CDR3 is made up of 15 amino acids. Per germline, CDR1 SGHRS and CDR2 YFSETQ. Trimming removed 2 bases from V and 2 bases from J, with 14 bases in between. The CDR3 sequence is CASSFAGNKAYEQYF. CDR3 coding DNA: TGCGCCAGCAGCTTCGCAGGGAATAAGGCCTACGAGCAGTACTTC.

This clonotype was detected many times. The chain couples TRBV6-5 to TRBJ1-6; D unclear. This CDR3 region has 15 residues. V gave up 5 bases and J gave up 8 bases, with 16 bases separating them. The V gene's germline CDR1 is MNHEY and CDR2 SVGAGI. The CDR3 here is CASSLGVGQDSPLHF. The DNA for the CDR3 is TGTGCCAGCAGTCTCGGTGTAGGGCAGGATTCACCCCTCCACTTT.

This chain links TRBV7-3 with TRBJ2-2; perhaps TRBD1 as D (5 bases). The CDR3 totals 15 residues. The V gene lost 5 bases and the J gene lost 2 bases, with 12 bases spanning the gap. Germline V gene data show CDR1 as SGHTA and CDR2 as FQGTGA. DNA of the CDR3: TGTGCCAGCAGCCCGACAGTCCGTAACACCGGGGAGCTGTTTTTT. It encodes CASSPTVRNTGELFF.

This clonotype was detected ten times or more. This chain connects TRBV27 to TRBJ1-5; D not certain. With 4 bases removed from V and 6 bases from J, the gap between germline ends came to 19 bases. The germline V gene encodes CDR1 MNHEY and CDR2 SMNVEV (reference sequence). The CDR3 consists of 16 residues. CDR3 region: CASSSRYPGGIQPQHF. In DNA, the CDR3 is TGTGCCAGCAGTTCCAGGTATCCGGGCGGGATTCAGCCCCAGCATTTT.